Listed here is a single T cell receptor beta chain. Its antigen is unidentified. These data come from a study of OX40 agonist ivuxolimab in advanced cancers. Study at large: The treatment was a fully human IgG2 OX40 agonist, ivuxolimab.

Study observations and caveats: Among the least clonally expanded were partial responders at 0.1-3.0 mg/kg. Among some nonresponders, normalized T-cell clonal expansion was also low.

Produced via immunoSEQ multiplex PCR; TCRdb's table is partial and in-frame only. This sample has about 150,000 clones, with approximately 94% found just once. The germline V gene has CDR1 SGHAT and CDR2 FQNNGV. This CDR3 region has 14 residues. With 3 bases removed from V and 4 bases from J, the gap between germline ends came to 9 bases. The chain has TRBV11-2 and TRBJ2-2; unclear D gene. The receptor was isolated from an adult with an advanced solid tumor such as melanoma, head and neck, liver or kidney cancer. Material: CD4+ or CD8+ T cells sorted from blood, obtained in a trial of the OX40 agonist ivuxolimab. In DNA form, the CDR3 reads TGTGCCAGCAGCTTCCCCGGACGCACCGGGGAGCTGTTTTTT. It specifies CASSFPGRTGELFF.